This T cell receptor beta chain was sequenced during a study of T cells in Graves' hyperthyroidism and ophthalmopathy. This clonotype was counted at least ten times. The antigen remains undetermined. Germline CDR1 reads SGHRS; CDR2 reads YFSETQ. V was pared by 0 bases and J by 2 bases, with 12 bases between. This CDR3 is 15 amino acids long. Notes on the study in general: Expanded thyroid clonotypes (above 0.001) were mostly also found in blood. Model-based prediction identified ophthalmopathy a median 6.5 months prior to its onset.

Diagnostic decisions used clinical symptoms, serum thyroxine and TRAb, thyroid ultrasound and orbital computed tomography. The PBMCs were sourced from fresh peripheral blood (approximately 9 ml). TCR beta CDR3 region amplification was performed from RNA transcripts. In the first-round RT-PCR of the TCR CDR3, the HTBI primer set was used. TCRdb reprocessed the multiplex PCR reads with MiXCR, giving one entry per CDR3 protein. The table lists fewer than 400,000 distinct CDR3 sequences, approximately 15% of them singletons. The source of this sequence is a woman aged 18-29 years with Graves' hyperthyroidism that later progressed to Graves' ophthalmopathy. The chain couples TRBV5-1 to TRBJ2-7, with D perhaps TRBD1 (6 bases). The specimen sequenced was blood. CDR3 protein: CASSLEARGTYEQYF. In DNA form, the CDR3 reads TGCGCCAGCAGCTTGGAGGCTAGGGGGACCTACGAGCAGTACTTC.